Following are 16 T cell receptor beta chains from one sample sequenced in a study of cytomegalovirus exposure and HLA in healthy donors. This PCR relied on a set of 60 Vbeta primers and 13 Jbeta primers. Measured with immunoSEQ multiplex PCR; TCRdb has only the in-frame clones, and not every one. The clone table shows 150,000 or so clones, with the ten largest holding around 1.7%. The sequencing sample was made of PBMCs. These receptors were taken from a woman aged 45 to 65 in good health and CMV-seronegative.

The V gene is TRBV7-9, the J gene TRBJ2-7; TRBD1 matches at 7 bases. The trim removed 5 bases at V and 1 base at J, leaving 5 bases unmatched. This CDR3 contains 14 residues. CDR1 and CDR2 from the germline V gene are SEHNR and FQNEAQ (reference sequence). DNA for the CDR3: TGTGCCAGCAGCAACAGACAGGGATCCTACGAGCAGTACTTC. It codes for CASSNRQGSYEQYF.

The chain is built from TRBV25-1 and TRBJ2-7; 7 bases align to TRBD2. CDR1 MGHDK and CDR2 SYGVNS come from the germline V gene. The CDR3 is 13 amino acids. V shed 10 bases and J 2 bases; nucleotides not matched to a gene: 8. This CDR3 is CATSRGTAYEQYF. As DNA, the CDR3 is TGTGCCACTTCGCGGGGGACCGCCTACGAGCAGTACTTC.

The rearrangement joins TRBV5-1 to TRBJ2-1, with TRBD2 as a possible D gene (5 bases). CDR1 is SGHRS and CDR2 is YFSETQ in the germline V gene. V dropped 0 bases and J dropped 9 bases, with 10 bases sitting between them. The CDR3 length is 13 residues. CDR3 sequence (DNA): TGCGCCAGCAGCTTGGCCCCCGGAGGTGAGCAGTTCTTC. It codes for CASSLAPGGEQFF.

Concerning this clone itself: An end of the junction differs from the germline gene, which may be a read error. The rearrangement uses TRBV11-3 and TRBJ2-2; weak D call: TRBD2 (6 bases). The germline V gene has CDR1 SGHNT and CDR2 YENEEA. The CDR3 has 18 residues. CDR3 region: CASSLDGSGFLNTGELFF. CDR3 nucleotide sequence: TGTGCCAGCAGCCTAGATGGTAGCGGCTTCTTGAACACCGGGGAGCTGTTTTTT.

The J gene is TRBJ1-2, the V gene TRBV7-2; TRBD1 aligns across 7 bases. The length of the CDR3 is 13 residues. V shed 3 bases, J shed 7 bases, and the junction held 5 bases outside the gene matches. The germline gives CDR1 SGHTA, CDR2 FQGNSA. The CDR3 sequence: CASSFRQGVGYTF. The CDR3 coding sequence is TGTGCCAGCAGCTTCCGGCAGGGGGTTGGCTACACCTTC.

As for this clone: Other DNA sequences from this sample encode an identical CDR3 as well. The CDR3 is CASSLIGGNTEAFF. The CDR3 nucleotides read TGTGCCAGCAGCTTAATCGGGGGGAACACTGAAGCTTTCTTT. J is TRBJ1-1 and V is TRBV7-3, with D perhaps matching TRBD1 (5 bases). With 1 base removed from V and 1 base from J, the gap between germline ends came to 7 bases. The germline V gene encodes CDR1 SGHTA and CDR2 FQGTGA. There are 14 residues in the CDR3.

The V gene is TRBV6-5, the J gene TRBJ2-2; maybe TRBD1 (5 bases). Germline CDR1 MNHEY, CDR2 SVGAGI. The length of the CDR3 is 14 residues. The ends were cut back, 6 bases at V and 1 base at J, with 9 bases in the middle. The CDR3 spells CASRPDRNTGELFF. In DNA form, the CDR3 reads TGTGCCAGCAGACCTGACAGGAACACCGGGGAGCTGTTTTTT.

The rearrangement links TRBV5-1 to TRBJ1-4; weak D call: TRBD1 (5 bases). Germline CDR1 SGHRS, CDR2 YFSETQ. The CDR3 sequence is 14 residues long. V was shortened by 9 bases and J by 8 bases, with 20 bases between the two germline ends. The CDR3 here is CAIPVRGMEEKLFF. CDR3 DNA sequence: TGCGCCATTCCTGTTAGGGGCATGGAGGAAAAACTGTTTTTT.

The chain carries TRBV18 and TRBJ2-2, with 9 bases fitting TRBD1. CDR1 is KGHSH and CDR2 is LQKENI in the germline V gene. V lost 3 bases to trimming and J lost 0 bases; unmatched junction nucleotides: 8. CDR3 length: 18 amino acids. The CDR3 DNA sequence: TGTGCCAGCTCACCTCTAGGACAGGGGCAACCGAACACCGGGGAGCTGTTTTTT. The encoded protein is CASSPLGQGQPNTGELFF.

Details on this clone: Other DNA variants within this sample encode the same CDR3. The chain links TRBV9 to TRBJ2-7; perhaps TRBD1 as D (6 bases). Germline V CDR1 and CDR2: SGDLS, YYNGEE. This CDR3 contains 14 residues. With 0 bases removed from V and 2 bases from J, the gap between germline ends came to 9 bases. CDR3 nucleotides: TGTGCCAGCAGCGTAGGGCAGGGGCCCTACGAGCAGTACTTC. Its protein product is CASSVGQGPYEQYF.

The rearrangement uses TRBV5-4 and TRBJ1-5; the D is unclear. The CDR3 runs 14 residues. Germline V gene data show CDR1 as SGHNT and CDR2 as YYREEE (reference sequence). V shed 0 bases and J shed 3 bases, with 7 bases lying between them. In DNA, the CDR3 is TGTGCCAGCAGCTTGGACCAGGACAATCAGCCCCAGCATTTT. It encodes CASSLDQDNQPQHF.

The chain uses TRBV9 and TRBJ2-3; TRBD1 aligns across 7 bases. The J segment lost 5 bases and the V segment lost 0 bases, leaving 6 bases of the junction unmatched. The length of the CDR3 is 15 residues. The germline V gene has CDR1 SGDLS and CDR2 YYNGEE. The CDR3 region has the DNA TGTGCCAGCAGCGTAGGCGTTAGGGGGCGAGATACGCAGTATTTT. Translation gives CASSVGVRGRDTQYF.

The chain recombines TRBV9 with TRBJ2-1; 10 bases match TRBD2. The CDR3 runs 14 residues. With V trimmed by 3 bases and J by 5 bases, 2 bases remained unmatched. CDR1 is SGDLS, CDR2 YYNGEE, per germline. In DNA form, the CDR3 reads TGTGCCAGCAGCGGGACTAGCGGTCACAATGAGCAGTTCTTC. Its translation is CASSGTSGHNEQFF.

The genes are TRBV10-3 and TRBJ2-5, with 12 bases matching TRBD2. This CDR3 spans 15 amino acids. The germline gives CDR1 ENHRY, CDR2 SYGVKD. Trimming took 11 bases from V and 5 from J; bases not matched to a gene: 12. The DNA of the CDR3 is TGTGCCGTCGGGACTAGCGGGCCGTCTCCCGAGACCCAGTACTTC. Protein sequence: CAVGTSGPSPETQYF.

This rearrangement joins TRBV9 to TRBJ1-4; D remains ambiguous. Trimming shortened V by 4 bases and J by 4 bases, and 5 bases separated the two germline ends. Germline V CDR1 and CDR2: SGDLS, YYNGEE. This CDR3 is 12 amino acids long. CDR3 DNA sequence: TGTGCCAGCAGCAACTATAATGAAAAACTGTTTTTT. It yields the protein CASSNYNEKLFF.

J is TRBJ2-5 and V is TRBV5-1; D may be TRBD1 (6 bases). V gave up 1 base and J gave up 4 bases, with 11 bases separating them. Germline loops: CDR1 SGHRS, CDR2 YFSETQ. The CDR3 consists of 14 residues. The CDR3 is CASSLRLQGETQYF. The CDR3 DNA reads TGCGCCAGCAGCTTGCGGCTACAGGGAGAGACCCAGTACTTC.